The present entry profiles one T cell receptor beta chain with its context. Its antigen remains unidentified. At the DNA level, this CDR3 is encoded by other sequences in the same sample as well. From germline, CDR1 is SGHRS and CDR2 YFSETQ. V was trimmed by 0 bases and J by 0 bases, leaving 11 bases between them. The CDR3 spans 16 residues. This sample was included in a study of shared clonotypes between healthy human individuals. Whole-study results and caveats: Roughly 5% of naive CD4 clonotypes were common to several donors.

Naive CD4+ cells were CD45RA-selected; the remaining cells were memory. Assay execution took place at the deep level. The DNA input per sorted-subset replicate PCR was 200 ng, corresponding to 25,000 to 35,000 T cell genomes. Using immunoSEQ multiplex PCR, the repertoire was profiled, and TCRdb retains in-frame clones only, with some absent. There are over 2 million clones in the sample; less than 95% occur only once, and 0.37% lies in the top ten. Source material: naive CD4+ T cells from PBMCs. Regarding subset: CD45RA+ positively selected. This sequence joins TRBV5-1 and TRBJ2-3; TRBD1 is a possible D gene (5 bases). The receptor comes from a man between 18 and 35 years old in good health. Some clones in this sample may be carry-over from other donors' samples. CDR3 sequence: CASSLATASSTDTQYF. The CDR3 DNA reads TGCGCCAGCAGCTTGGCGACAGCTTCTAGCACAGATACGCAGTATTTT.